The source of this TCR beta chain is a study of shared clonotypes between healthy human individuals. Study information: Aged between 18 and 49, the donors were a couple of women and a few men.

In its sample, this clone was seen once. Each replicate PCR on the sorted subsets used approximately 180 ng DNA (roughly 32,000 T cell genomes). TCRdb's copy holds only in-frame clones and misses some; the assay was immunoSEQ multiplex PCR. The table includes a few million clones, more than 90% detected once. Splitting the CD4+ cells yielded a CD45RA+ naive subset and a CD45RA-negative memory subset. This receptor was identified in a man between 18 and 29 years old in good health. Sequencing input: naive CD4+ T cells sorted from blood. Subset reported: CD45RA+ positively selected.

CDR3 in DNA: TGTGCCTGGAGTTCTCTGGGAAAGGCGTTCTACGAGCAGTACTTC. This translates into CAWSSLGKAFYEQYF. The chain carries TRBV30 and TRBJ2-7; D gene ambiguous. Germline values: CDR1 GTSNPN, CDR2 SVGIG (reference sequence). The CDR3 runs to 15 residues. V dropped 2 bases and J dropped 3 bases, with 17 bases sitting between them.